This T cell receptor (beta chain) was identified during a study of monozygotic twins with inflammatory bowel disease. Study outcomes and limitations: Whether twins were concordant or discordant made no difference to repertoire similarity, possibly from limited power. Discrimination among different T cell subtypes was not achievable. The co-twins with IBD showed lower TCRbeta diversity (inverse Simpson) than their healthy siblings.

Points on this clonotype: The target antigen is unknown.

This CDR3 has 14 residues. From germline, CDR1 is LGHDT and CDR2 YNNKEL (reference sequence). TCRdb reprocessed the 5' RACE reads and stores each CDR3 protein as one record, lacking DNA. The sample yields 300,000 to 400,000 distinct CDR3 sequences, of which the top ten take up approximately 2.8%. Sequenced input: blood. The TCR sequence derives from a human donor with ulcerative colitis or Crohn's disease, or a healthy co-twin of an affected twin (not recorded which). V and J are TRBV3-1 and TRBJ1-2; no DNA is available, so the TRBD1 call from TCRdb remains unchecked. CDR3 sequence: CASRKDRTNYGYTF. Full variable domain (rest looked up from reference TRBV3-1 and TRBJ1-2): DTAVSQTPKYLVTQMGNDKSIKCEQNLGHDTMYWYKQDSKKFLKIMFSYNNKELIINETVPNRFSPKSPDKAHLNLHINSLELGDSAVYFCASRKDRTNYGYTFGSGTRLTVV.